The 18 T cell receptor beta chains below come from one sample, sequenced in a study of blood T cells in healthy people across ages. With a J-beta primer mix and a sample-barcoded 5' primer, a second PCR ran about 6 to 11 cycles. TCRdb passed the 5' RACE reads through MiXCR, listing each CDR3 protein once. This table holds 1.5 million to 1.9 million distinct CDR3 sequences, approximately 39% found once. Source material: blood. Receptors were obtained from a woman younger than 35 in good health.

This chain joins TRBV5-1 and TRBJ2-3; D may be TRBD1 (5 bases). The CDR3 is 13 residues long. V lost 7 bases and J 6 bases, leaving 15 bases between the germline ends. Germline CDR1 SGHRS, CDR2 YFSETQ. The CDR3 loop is CASFMDRQDTQYF. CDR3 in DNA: TGCGCCAGCTTTATGGACCGACAGGATACGCAGTATTTT.

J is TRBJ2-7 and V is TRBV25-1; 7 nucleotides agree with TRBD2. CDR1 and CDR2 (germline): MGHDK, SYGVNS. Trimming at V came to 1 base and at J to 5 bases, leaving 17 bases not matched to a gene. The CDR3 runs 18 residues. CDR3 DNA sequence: TGTGCCAGCAGTGAATTTGCGTCCGGGCGGGGGATCATCGACGAGCAGTACTTC. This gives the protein CASSEFASGRGIIDEQYF.

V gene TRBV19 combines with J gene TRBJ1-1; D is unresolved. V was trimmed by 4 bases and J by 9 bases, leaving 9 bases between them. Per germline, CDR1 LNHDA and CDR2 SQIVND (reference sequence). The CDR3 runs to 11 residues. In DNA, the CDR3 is TGTGCCAGTAGTAAAAGTAGGAAAGCTTTCTTT. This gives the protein CASSKSRKAFF.

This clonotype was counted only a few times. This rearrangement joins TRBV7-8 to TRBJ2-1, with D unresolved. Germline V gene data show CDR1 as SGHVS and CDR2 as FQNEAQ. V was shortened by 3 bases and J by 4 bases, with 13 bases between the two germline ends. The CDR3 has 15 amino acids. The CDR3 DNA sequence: TGTGCCAGCAGCTTCGCTAGTCGGAGATACAATGAGCAGTTCTTC. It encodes CASSFASRRYNEQFF.

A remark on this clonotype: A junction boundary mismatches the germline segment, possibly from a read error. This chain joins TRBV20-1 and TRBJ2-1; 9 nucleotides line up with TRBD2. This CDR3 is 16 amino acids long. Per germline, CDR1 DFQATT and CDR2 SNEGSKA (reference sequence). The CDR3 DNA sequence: TGCAGTGTTAGAGAGCGGGGGGACAACTCCTACAATGAGCAGTTCTTC. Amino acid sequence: CSVRERGDNSYNEQFF.

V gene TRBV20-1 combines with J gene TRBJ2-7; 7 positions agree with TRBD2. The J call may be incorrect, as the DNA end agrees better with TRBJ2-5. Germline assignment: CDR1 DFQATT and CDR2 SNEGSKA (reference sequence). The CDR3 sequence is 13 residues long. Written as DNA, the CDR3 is TGCAGTGCTTCCGGACTAGAGGAAGAGACCCAGTACTTC. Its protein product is CSASGLEEETQYF.

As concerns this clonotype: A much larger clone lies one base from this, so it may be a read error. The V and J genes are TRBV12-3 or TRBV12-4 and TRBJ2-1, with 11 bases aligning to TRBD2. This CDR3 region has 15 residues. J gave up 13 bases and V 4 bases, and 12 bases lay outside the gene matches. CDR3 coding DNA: TGTGCCAGCAGTTCCCCGACTAGCGGGGAGGAGACCCAGTTCTTC. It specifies CASSSPTSGEETQFF.

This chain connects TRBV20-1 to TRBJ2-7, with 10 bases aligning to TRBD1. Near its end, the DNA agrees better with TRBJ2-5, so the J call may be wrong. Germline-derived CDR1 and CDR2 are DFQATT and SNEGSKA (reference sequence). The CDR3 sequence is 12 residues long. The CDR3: CSAGTGEETQYF. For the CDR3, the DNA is TGCAGTGCTGGGACAGGGGAAGAGACCCAGTACTTC.

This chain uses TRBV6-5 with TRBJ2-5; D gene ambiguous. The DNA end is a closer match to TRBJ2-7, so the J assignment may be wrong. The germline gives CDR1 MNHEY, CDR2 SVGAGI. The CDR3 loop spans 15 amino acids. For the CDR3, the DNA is TGTGCCAGCAGTTACGCGAAAGGAATACTCTACGAGCAGTACTTC. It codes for CASSYAKGILYEQYF.

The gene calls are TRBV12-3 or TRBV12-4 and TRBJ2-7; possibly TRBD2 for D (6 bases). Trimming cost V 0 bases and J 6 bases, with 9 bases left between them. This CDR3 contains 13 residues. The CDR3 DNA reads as TGTGCCAGCAGTTTAGCCCTAGCGCGCGAGCAGTACTTC. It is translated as CASSLALAREQYF.

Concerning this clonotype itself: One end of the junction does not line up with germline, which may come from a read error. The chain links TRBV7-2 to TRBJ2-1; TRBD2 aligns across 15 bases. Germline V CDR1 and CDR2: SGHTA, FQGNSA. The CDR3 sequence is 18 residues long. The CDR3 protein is CASSLAGLAGGKDNEQFF. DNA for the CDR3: TGCGCCAGCAGCTTAGCGGGACTAGCGGGAGGAAAAGACAATGAGCAGTTCTTC.

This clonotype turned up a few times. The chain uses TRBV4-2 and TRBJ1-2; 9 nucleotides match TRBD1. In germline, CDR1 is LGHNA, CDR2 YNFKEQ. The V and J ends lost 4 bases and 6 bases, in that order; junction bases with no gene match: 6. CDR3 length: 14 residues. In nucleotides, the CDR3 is TGTGCCAGCAGCCGGTCGGGACAGGGTGATGGCTACACCTTC. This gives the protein CASSRSGQGDGYTF.

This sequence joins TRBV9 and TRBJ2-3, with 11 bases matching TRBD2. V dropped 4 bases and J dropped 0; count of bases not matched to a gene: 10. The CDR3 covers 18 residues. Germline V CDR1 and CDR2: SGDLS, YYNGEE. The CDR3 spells CASSLEVAGGPSTDTQYF. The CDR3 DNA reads TGTGCCAGCAGCCTCGAGGTAGCGGGGGGGCCGAGCACAGATACGCAGTATTTT.

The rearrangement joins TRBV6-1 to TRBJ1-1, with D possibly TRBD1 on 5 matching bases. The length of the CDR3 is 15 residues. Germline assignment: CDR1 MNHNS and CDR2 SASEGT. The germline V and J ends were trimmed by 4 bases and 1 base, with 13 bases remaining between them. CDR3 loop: CASSVIGTSNTEAFF. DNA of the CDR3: TGTGCCAGCAGTGTCATCGGGACGTCGAACACTGAAGCTTTCTTT.

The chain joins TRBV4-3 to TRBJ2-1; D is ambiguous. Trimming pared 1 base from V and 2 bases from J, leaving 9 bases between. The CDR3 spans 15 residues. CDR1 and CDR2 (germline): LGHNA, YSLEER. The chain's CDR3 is CASSQVRTPYNEQFF. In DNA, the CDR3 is TGCGCCAGCAGCCAAGTCCGGACCCCCTACAATGAGCAGTTCTTC.

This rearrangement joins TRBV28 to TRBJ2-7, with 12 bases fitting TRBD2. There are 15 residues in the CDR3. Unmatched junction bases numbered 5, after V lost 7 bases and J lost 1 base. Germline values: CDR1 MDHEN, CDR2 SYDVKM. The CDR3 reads CASTETSGGSYEQYF. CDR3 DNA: TGTGCCAGCACCGAGACTAGCGGGGGATCCTACGAGCAGTACTTC.

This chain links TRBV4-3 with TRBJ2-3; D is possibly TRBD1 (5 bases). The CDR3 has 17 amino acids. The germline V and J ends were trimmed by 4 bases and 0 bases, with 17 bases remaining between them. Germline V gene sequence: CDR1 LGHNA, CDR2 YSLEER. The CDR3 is CASSREPWGGSTDTQYF. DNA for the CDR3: TGCGCCAGCAGCCGAGAACCGTGGGGCGGCAGCACAGATACGCAGTATTTT.

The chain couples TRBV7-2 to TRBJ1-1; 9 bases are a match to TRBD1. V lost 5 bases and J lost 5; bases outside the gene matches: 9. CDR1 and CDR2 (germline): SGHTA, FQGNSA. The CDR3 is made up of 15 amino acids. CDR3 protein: CASSGAGTGLTEAFF. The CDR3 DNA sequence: TGTGCCAGCAGCGGTGCCGGGACAGGGCTGACTGAAGCTTTCTTT.